One T cell receptor (beta chain) is described in this entry. This specimen belongs to a study of T cell changes during pregnancy in multiple sclerosis. This table comes from immunoSEQ multiplex PCR, and its TCRdb copy is limited to in-frame clones, with some not included. The table lists some 97,000 clones, around 92% of them singletons, with around 1.8% in the top ten. CDR1 LNHNV and CDR2 YYDKDF come from the germline V gene (reference sequence). Trimming took off 0 bases at V and 3 bases at J, with 3 bases between the two ends. CDR3 size: 12 residues. Sequencing was performed on peripheral blood, taken after pregnancy. The gene calls are TRBV15 and TRBJ2-7, with D hard to call. This TCR derives from a female donor with multiple sclerosis, enrolled in a pregnancy study. CDR3 coding DNA: TGTGCCACCAGCAGAGATAACTACGAGCAGTACTTC. It translates to CATSRDNYEQYF.